Sequencing of this T cell receptor beta chain was carried out in a study of cytomegalovirus exposure and HLA in healthy donors. Trimming stripped 3 bases from V and 7 bases from J, with 18 bases between. The CDR3 totals 15 residues. Germline values: CDR1 LNHNV, CDR2 YYDKDF (reference sequence). With 60 Vbeta and 13 Jbeta primers, the PCR was carried out. Generated by immunoSEQ multiplex PCR, the TCRdb table keeps only in-frame clones and is missing some. The sample consists of about 180,000 clones, about 79% of them appearing once. Sequenced input: PBMCs. The source is a girl aged 2-15 years in good health and CMV-seropositive. The gene calls are TRBV15 and TRBJ1-1, with D maybe TRBD1 (6 bases). The CDR3 here is CATSSQRAGAVEAFF. The CDR3 nucleotides are TGTGCCACCAGCAGTCAAAGGGCAGGGGCGGTTGAAGCTTTCTTT. Drawing the rest from reference TRBV15 and TRBJ1-1, the complete variable domain is DAMVIQNPRYQVTQFGKPVTLSCSQTLNHNVMYWYQQKSSQAPKLLFHYYDKDFNNEADTPDNFQSRRPNTSFCFLDIRSPGLGDTAMYLCATSSQRAGAVEAFFGQGTRLTVV.